Each of the 2 T cell receptor beta chains below was sequenced from the same sample in a study of blood T cell repertoires in COVID-19. Profiled with immunoSEQ multiplex PCR; TCRdb holds only in-frame clones, not every one. In the table there are over 200,000 clones, under 90% of which are singletons. The sample comprised PBMCs or T cells enriched from blood (not recorded which). The receptors were sampled from a man between 60 and 75 years old who had recovered from COVID-19.

The CDR3 is CASSGQGANTEAFF. The CDR3 DNA is TGTGCCAGCAGTGGACAGGGGGCGAACACTGAAGCTTTCTTT. The chain joins TRBV2 to TRBJ1-1, with 10 bases matching TRBD1. With 4 bases clipped from V and 1 base from J, the junction kept 0 bases outside the gene matches. CDR3 length: 14 amino acids. Germline lookup yields CDR1 SNHLY and CDR2 FYNNEI.

The chain employs TRBV9 and TRBJ1-1; a weak D match, TRBD1 (6 bases). CDR1 is SGDLS, CDR2 YYNGEE, per germline. The ends were cut back, 6 bases at V and 0 bases at J, with 15 bases in the middle. The CDR3 extends over 15 amino acids. The CDR3 loop reads CASNKQGRMNTEAFF. The CDR3 nucleotides are TGTGCCAGCAACAAACAGGGAAGAATGAACACTGAAGCTTTCTTT. The whole variable domain, remainder taken from reference TRBV9 and TRBJ1-1, is DSGVTQTPKHLITATGQRVTLRCSPRSGDLSVYWYQQSLDQGLQFLIQYYNGEERAKGNILERFSAQQFPDLHSELNLSSLELGDSALYFCASNKQGRMNTEAFFGQGTRLTVV.